The rows below give T cell receptor beta chains drawn from one sample of a study of CD8 T cells in ankylosing spondylitis. MiXCR was run by TCRdb on the 5' RACE reads, yielding one entry per CDR3 protein. The repertoire holds approximately 220,000 distinct CDR3 sequences, with roughly 25% as singletons. Sample: blood, either unsorted or a sorted T cell fraction (not recorded which). Source of these receptors: a male donor with ankylosing spondylitis or in good health (not recorded which). The CDR3 runs from the conserved cysteine through the conserved F or W. Fields, in order: D gene, clone size, V gene, J gene, CDR3 protein, CDR3 DNA. D genes are given only for firm matches. Clone sizes are given selectively: once, few, many, or a class where the clone is expanded.

D: -
size: -
V: TRBV19
J: TRBJ2-1
CDR3: CASSRSFGGNEQFF
DNA: TGTGCCAGTAGTAGGTCCTTTGGTGGGAATGAGCAGTTCTTC

D: -
size: many
V: TRBV20-1
J: TRBJ1-5
CDR3: CSARGANNQPQHF
DNA: TGCAGTGCTAGGGGGGCTAACAATCAGCCCCAGCATTTT

D: TRBD1
size: few
V: TRBV29-1
J: TRBJ2-6
CDR3: CSVADRLESGANVLTF
DNA: TGCAGCGTTGCGGACAGGTTGGAGTCCGGGGCCAACGTCCTGACTTTC

D: TRBD1
size: many
V: TRBV3-1
J: TRBJ2-1
CDR3: CASSQGTGPRGEQFF
DNA: TGTGCCAGCAGCCAAGGGACAGGGCCTCGTGGTGAGCAGTTCTTC

D: -
size: few
V: TRBV20-1
J: TRBJ1-2
CDR3: CSASGHLGYTF
DNA: TGCAGTGCTAGCGGTCACCTTGGCTACACCTTC

D: -
size: many
V: TRBV2
J: TRBJ2-5
CDR3: CATTKHGETQYF
DNA: TGTGCCACCACTAAACACGGGGAGACCCAGTACTTC

D: -
size: few
V: TRBV2
J: TRBJ1-5
CDR3: CASNELYNQPQHF
DNA: TGTGCCAGCAACGAACTGTATAATCAGCCCCAGCATTTT

D: -
size: -
V: TRBV12-3/TRBV12-4
J: TRBJ1-5
CDR3: CASSLDGPDQPQHF
DNA: TGTGCCAGCAGTTTAGATGGTCCGGATCAGCCCCAGCATTTT

D: TRBD2
size: many
V: TRBV12-3/TRBV12-4
J: TRBJ2-1
CDR3: CASSPGLAGVFQFF
DNA: TGTGCCAGCAGCCCGGGACTAGCGGGAGTTTTTCAGTTCTTC

D: -
size: many
V: TRBV5-1
J: TRBJ2-7
CDR3: CASSWGTGANYEQYF
DNA: TGCGCCAGCAGCTGGGGGACTGGCGCAAACTACGAGCAGTACTTC

D: TRBD2
size: few
V: TRBV29-1
J: TRBJ2-3
CDR3: CSVGIAGATDTQYF
DNA: TGCAGCGTCGGCATAGCGGGAGCGACAGATACGCAGTATTTT

D: TRBD2
size: many
V: TRBV29-1
J: TRBJ2-2
CDR3: CSVAKGLAGDLAGELFF
DNA: TGCAGCGTTGCTAAGGGACTAGCGGGGGACCTGGCCGGGGAGCTGTTTTTT

D: TRBD2
size: -
V: TRBV29-1
J: TRBJ2-1
CDR3: CSVSGLAGGNYNEQFF
DNA: TGCAGCGTTTCGGGACTAGCGGGAGGTAATTACAATGAGCAGTTCTTC

D: -
size: many
V: TRBV2
J: TRBJ2-7
CDR3: CASGGSVTNEQYF
DNA: TGTGCCAGCGGCGGATCTGTTACGAACGAGCAGTACTTC

D: -
size: once
V: TRBV20-1
J: TRBJ1-4
CDR3: CSARSRDEKLFF
DNA: TGCAGTGCTAGATCCAGGGATGAAAAACTGTTTTTT

D: -
size: few
V: TRBV7-3
J: TRBJ2-1
CDR3: CASSPTGTSSYNEQFF
DNA: TGTGCCAGCAGCCCGACAGGGACTAGCTCCTACAATGAGCAGTTCTTC

D: -
size: many
V: TRBV20-1
J: TRBJ2-3
CDR3: CSFIPLAPRTDTQYF
DNA: TGCAGTTTCATTCCGCTAGCGCCTCGGACAGATACGCAGTATTTT

D: -
size: many
V: TRBV6-5
J: TRBJ1-2
CDR3: CASSYVAGEDGYTF
DNA: TGTGCCAGCAGTTACGTGGCAGGGGAGGATGGCTACACCTTC

D: TRBD2
size: many
V: TRBV6-1
J: TRBJ2-1
CDR3: CASRLKAGAWDEQFF
DNA: TGTGCCAGCAGGTTGAAAGCGGGAGCGTGGGATGAGCAGTTCTTC

D: -
size: many
V: TRBV20-1
J: TRBJ2-2
CDR3: CSALGGHRSAPGELFF
DNA: TGCAGTGCGCTCGGGGGACATCGATCCGCGCCCGGGGAGCTGTTTTTT

D: -
size: -
V: TRBV29-1
J: TRBJ1-1
CDR3: CSVVRNRGNTEAFF
DNA: TGCAGCGTTGTGAGGAACCGAGGGAACACTGAAGCTTTCTTT

D: -
size: -
V: TRBV7-2
J: TRBJ2-7
CDR3: CASSPDSASSYEQYF
DNA: TGTGCCAGCAGCCCGGACAGTGCTAGCTCCTACGAGCAGTACTTC

D: -
size: -
V: TRBV6-5
J: TRBJ2-7
CDR3: CASSFDKTYEQYF
DNA: TGTGCCAGCAGTTTCGACAAGACCTACGAGCAGTACTTC

D: -
size: -
V: TRBV5-5
J: TRBJ2-1
CDR3: CASSSFVMVPNEQFF
DNA: TGTGCCAGCAGCTCGTTCGTAATGGTCCCCAATGAGCAGTTCTTC

D: TRBD2
size: few
V: TRBV20-1
J: TRBJ2-1
CDR3: CSAKRTSGSPYNEQFF
DNA: TGCAGTGCAAAACGGACTAGCGGGAGTCCTTACAATGAGCAGTTCTTC

D: -
size: -
V: TRBV10-3
J: TRBJ1-1
CDR3: CAISESMSGEAFF
DNA: TGTGCCATCAGTGAGTCGATGTCGGGGGAAGCTTTCTTT

D: TRBD1
size: -
V: TRBV6-2/TRBV6-3
J: TRBJ2-3
CDR3: CASRFGTGRTDTQYF
DNA: TGTGCCAGCAGGTTCGGGACAGGGCGCACAGATACGCAGTATTTT

D: TRBD2
size: -
V: TRBV20-1
J: TRBJ2-1
CDR3: CSARDPFLAAQQFF
DNA: TGCAGTGCTAGAGATCCCTTTCTAGCGGCCCAGCAGTTCTTC

D: TRBD1
size: many
V: TRBV5-1
J: TRBJ1-4
CDR3: CASSLATGGNEKLFF
DNA: TGCGCCAGCAGCTTGGCCACAGGGGGCAACGAAAAACTGTTTTTT

D: -
size: many
V: TRBV5-1
J: TRBJ1-2
CDR3: CASSLGQGVYGYTF
DNA: TGCGCCAGCAGCTTGGGGCAGGGAGTCTATGGCTACACCTTC

D: -
size: -
V: TRBV10-2
J: TRBJ2-7
CDR3: CASIASSYEQYF
DNA: TGCGCCAGCATTGCCAGTTCCTACGAGCAGTACTTC

D: -
size: few
V: TRBV20-1
J: TRBJ2-1
CDR3: CSARLTYNEQFF
DNA: TGCAGTGCTAGACTGACCTACAATGAGCAGTTCTTC

D: -
size: many
V: TRBV9
J: TRBJ2-1
CDR3: CASSVGAEQFF
DNA: TGTGCCAGCAGCGTAGGGGCTGAGCAGTTCTTC

D: -
size: few
V: TRBV5-1
J: TRBJ2-3
CDR3: CASRQQGFSTDTQYF
DNA: TGCGCCAGCAGACAACAGGGTTTTAGCACAGATACGCAGTATTTT

D: -
size: many
V: TRBV10-3
J: TRBJ2-2
CDR3: CAIGQLNTGELFF
DNA: TGTGCCATCGGACAGCTCAACACCGGGGAGCTGTTTTTT

D: -
size: many
V: TRBV7-2
J: TRBJ2-1
CDR3: CASSLGFLREQFF
DNA: TGTGCCAGCAGCTTAGGATTTTTGCGGGAGCAGTTCTTC

D: TRBD2
size: many
V: TRBV14
J: TRBJ2-3
CDR3: CASSRDRGVWTDTQYF
DNA: TGTGCCAGCAGCCGGGATCGGGGGGTGTGGACAGATACGCAGTATTTT

D: -
size: -
V: TRBV27
J: TRBJ1-1
CDR3: CASRSGTKRTEAFF
DNA: TGTGCCAGCAGAAGCGGGACAAAGCGTACTGAAGCTTTCTTT

D: -
size: few
V: TRBV20-1
J: TRBJ1-5
CDR3: CSANLERDPFYSNQPQHF
DNA: TGCAGTGCTAACCTAGAAAGGGATCCATTTTATAGCAATCAGCCCCAGCATTTT

D: -
size: -
V: TRBV29-1
J: TRBJ2-1
CDR3: CSVGGSYNEQFF
DNA: TGCAGCGTTGGTGGAAGCTACAATGAGCAGTTCTTC

D: TRBD2
size: -
V: TRBV20-1
J: TRBJ2-1
CDR3: CSASAPGLAGFNEQFF
DNA: TGCAGTGCTAGTGCCCCGGGACTAGCGGGATTCAATGAGCAGTTCTTC

D: -
size: many
V: TRBV15
J: TRBJ1-1
CDR3: CATSGTGTLNTEAFF
DNA: TGTGCCACCAGCGGTACCGGGACTTTGAACACTGAAGCTTTCTTT

D: -
size: -
V: TRBV20-1
J: TRBJ2-7
CDR3: CSASDPTRSSYEQYF
DNA: TGCAGTGCTAGTGATCCGACTAGAAGCTCCTACGAGCAGTACTTC

D: -
size: many
V: TRBV3-1
J: TRBJ2-5
CDR3: CASSQAPQETQYF
DNA: TGTGCCAGCAGCCAAGCCCCCCAAGAGACCCAGTACTTC

D: -
size: -
V: TRBV5-1
J: TRBJ2-7
CDR3: CASSLGTRYEQYF
DNA: TGCGCCAGCAGCTTGGGGACACGCTACGAGCAGTACTTC

D: -
size: many
V: TRBV5-1
J: TRBJ2-5
CDR3: CASAPERVSQETQYF
DNA: TGCGCCAGCGCCCCTGAACGAGTCTCGCAAGAGACCCAGTACTTC

D: -
size: many
V: TRBV28
J: TRBJ1-1
CDR3: CASRTPSGDWNTEAFF
DNA: TGTGCCAGCAGAACTCCCTCGGGGGACTGGAACACTGAAGCTTTCTTT

D: -
size: -
V: TRBV6-5
J: TRBJ2-3
CDR3: CASSYARTEDTQYF
DNA: TGTGCCAGCAGTTACGCTAGGACTGAAGATACGCAGTATTTT

D: -
size: many
V: TRBV4-1
J: TRBJ2-1
CDR3: CASSHADRPGEQFF
DNA: TGCGCCAGCAGCCACGCAGACAGGCCGGGTGAGCAGTTCTTC

D: -
size: once
V: TRBV5-1
J: TRBJ2-7
CDR3: CASSSTGPSSYEQYF
DNA: TGCGCCAGCAGCTCAACGGGGCCCTCCTCCTACGAGCAGTACTTC

D: TRBD2
size: -
V: TRBV20-1
J: TRBJ2-3
CDR3: CSVVVRLAGGSTDTQYF
DNA: TGCAGTGTGGTTGTGAGACTAGCGGGAGGAAGCACAGATACGCAGTATTTT

D: TRBD2
size: -
V: TRBV20-1
J: TRBJ2-1
CDR3: CSARSSLAQTRDEQFF
DNA: TGCAGTGCTAGATCGTCACTAGCGCAGACCCGCGATGAGCAGTTCTTC

D: TRBD2
size: many
V: TRBV7-2
J: TRBJ2-5
CDR3: CASSSGTTPQETQYF
DNA: TGTGCCAGCAGCTCAGGGACTACGCCGCAAGAGACCCAGTACTTC

D: TRBD2
size: many
V: TRBV7-8
J: TRBJ2-2
CDR3: CASSLASRLAGITGELFF
DNA: TGTGCCAGCAGCTTAGCGAGCAGACTAGCGGGAATCACCGGGGAGCTGTTTTTT

D: -
size: -
V: TRBV7-9
J: TRBJ2-3
CDR3: CASSSTDRITDTHYF
DNA: TGTGCCAGCAGCTCCACAGACAGGATCACAGATACGCATTATTTT

D: TRBD1
size: -
V: TRBV15
J: TRBJ2-1
CDR3: CATSAPQGYEQFF
DNA: TGTGCCACCAGCGCGCCACAGGGGTATGAGCAGTTCTTC

D: TRBD2
size: few
V: TRBV7-3
J: TRBJ2-3
CDR3: CASSSGLAGGSPDTQYF
DNA: TGTGCCAGCAGCTCGGGACTAGCGGGAGGGTCCCCAGATACGCAGTATTTT